The clone carrying this T cell receptor (beta chain) was seen repeatedly, ten times or more. The antigen is not known. The authors amplified TCR beta CDR3 regions from RNA transcripts. The first round was an RT-PCR with HTBI primers, and the second round was a multiplex PCR. MiXCR was run by TCRdb on the multiplex PCR reads, yielding one entry per CDR3 protein. The sample has 340,000 or so distinct CDR3 sequences, around a sixth seen once. This CDR3 contains 16 residues. Trimming cost V 1 base and J 5 bases; bases outside gene matches: 10. Germline V gene data show CDR1 as LNHDA and CDR2 as SQIVND (reference sequence). The data stem from a study of Graves' ophthalmopathy and Graves' hyperthyroidism. As for the study in general: The collection of peripheral blood took place at initial diagnosis, before any treatment. The study's findings and limits: Most thyroid-expanded clonotypes exceeding 0.001 frequency were also found in blood. With roughly 88% sensitivity and roughly 77% specificity, a 13-signature model separated ophthalmopathy from stable hyperthyroidism. Its predictions of ophthalmopathy progression gave the model 60% to 71% sensitivity and about 72% specificity.

The sequenced material came from peripheral blood. V is TRBV19 and J is TRBJ1-1; 7 bases agree with TRBD1. The origin of this receptor is an adult man with Graves' ophthalmopathy. The CDR3 DNA is TGTGCCAGTAGTATAGGCCAGGGGGGCGCGCGGACTGAAGCTTTCTTT. Translating it yields CASSIGQGGARTEAFF.